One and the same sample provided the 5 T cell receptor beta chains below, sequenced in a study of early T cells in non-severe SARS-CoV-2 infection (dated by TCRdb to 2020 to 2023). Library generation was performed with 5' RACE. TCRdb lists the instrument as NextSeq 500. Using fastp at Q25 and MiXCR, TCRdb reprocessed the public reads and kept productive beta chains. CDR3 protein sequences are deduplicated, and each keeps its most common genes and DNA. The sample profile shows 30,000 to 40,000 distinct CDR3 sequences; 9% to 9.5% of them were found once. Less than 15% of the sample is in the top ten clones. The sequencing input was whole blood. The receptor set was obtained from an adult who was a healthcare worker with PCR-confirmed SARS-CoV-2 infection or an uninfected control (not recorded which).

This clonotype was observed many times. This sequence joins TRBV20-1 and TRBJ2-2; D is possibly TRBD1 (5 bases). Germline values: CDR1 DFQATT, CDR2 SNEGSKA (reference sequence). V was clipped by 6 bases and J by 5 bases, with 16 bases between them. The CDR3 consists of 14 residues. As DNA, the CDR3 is TGCAGTGCCCGAGAGTCAGGGAATACCGGGGAGCTGTTTTTT. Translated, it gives CSARESGNTGELFF.

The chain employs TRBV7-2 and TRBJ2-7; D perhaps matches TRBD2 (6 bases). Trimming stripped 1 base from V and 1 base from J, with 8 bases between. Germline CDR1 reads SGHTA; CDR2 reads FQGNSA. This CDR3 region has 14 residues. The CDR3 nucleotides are TGTGCCAGCAGCTTAGAAGGGAGGTCCTACGAGCAGTACTTC. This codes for CASSLEGRSYEQYF.

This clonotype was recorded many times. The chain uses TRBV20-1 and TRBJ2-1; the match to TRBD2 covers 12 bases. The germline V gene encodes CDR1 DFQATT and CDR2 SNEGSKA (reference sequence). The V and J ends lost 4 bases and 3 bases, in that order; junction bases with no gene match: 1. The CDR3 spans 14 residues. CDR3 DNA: TGCAGTGCTACACTAGCGGGGGGCTACAATGAGCAGTTCTTC. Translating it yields CSATLAGGYNEQFF.

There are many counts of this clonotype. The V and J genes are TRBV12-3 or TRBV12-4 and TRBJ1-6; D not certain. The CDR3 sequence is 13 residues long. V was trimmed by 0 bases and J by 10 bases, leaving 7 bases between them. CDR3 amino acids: CASSLAWGSPLHF. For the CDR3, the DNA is TGTGCCAGCAGTTTAGCATGGGGATCACCCCTCCACTTT.

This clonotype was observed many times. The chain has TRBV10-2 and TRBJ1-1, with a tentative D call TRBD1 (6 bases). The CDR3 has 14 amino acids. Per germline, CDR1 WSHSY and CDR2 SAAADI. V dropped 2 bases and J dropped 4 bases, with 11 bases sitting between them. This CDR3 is CASSEKGEGTEAFF. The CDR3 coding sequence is TGCGCCAGCAGTGAGAAGGGGGAGGGCACTGAAGCTTTCTTT.